This TCR beta chain is drawn from a study of cytomegalovirus exposure and HLA in healthy donors. Study-wide results and limits: The tendency of first-cohort TCR clusters to co-occur in the 120 validation repertoires was the finding of a later analysis. There were approximately 150 TCR beta chains listed as cytomegalovirus-associated.

CDR3 length: 14 amino acids. The V gene lost 1 base and the J gene lost 0 bases, with 5 bases spanning the gap. Per the germline V gene, CDR1 is SNHLY and CDR2 is FYNNEI. About this clone: The antigen is undetermined.

This table comes from immunoSEQ multiplex PCR, and its TCRdb copy is limited to in-frame clones, with some not included. The table lists approximately 220,000 clones, over 80% of them singletons, with 11% to 15% in the top ten. The sequence came from a woman under 40 in good health and CMV-seropositive. V usage is TRBV2 and J usage is TRBJ2-3; no clear D gene. What was sequenced was PBMCs. The CDR3 nucleotides read TGTGCCAGCAGTGAAGGTGTCAGCACAGATACGCAGTATTTT. Amino acids: CASSEGVSTDTQYF. The full variable domain, rest sourced from reference TRBV2 and TRBJ2-3, is EPEVTQTPSHQVTQMGQEVILRCVPISNHLYFYWYRQILGQKVEFLVSFYNNEISEKSEIFDDQFSVERPDGSNFTLKIRSTKLEDSAMYFCASSEGVSTDTQYFGPGTRLTVL.